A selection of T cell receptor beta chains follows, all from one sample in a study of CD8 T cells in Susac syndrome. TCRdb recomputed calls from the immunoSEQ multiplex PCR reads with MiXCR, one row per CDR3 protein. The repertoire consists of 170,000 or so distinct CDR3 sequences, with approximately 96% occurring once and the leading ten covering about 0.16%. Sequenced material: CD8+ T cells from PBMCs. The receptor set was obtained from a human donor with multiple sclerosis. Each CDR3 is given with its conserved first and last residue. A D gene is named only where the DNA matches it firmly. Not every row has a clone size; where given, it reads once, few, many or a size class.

CASSPWVYNEQFF	TGTGCCAGTTCCCCCTGGGTATACAATGAGCAGTTCTTC	TRBJ2-1	13	.	.	TRBV7-8
CASSLVFRGKQFF	TGTGCCAGCAGCTTAGTTTTCAGGGGGAAGCAGTTCTTC	TRBJ2-1	13	TRBD1	.	TRBV7-9
CASSVKGKNQPQHF	TGTGCCAGCAGCGTCAAGGGCAAAAATCAGCCCCAGCATTTT	TRBJ1-5	14	.	.	TRBV9
CASSLALLAGGSSYNEQFF	TGTGCCAGCAGCTTGGCCTTGCTAGCGGGAGGGAGCTCCTACAATGAGCAGTTCTTC	TRBJ2-1	19	TRBD2	.	TRBV5-4
CASSPLRDRSSYEQYF	TGTGCCAGCTCACCACTTCGGGACAGAAGCTCCTACGAGCAGTACTTC	TRBJ2-7	16	TRBD1	.	TRBV18
CASSLALGGWEQFF	TGTGCCAGCAGCTTAGCGCTGGGTGGCTGGGAGCAGTTCTTC	TRBJ2-1	14	.	.	TRBV11-1
CAWSRIGSSGRMAYEQYF	TGTGCCTGGAGTAGGATTGGGTCTAGCGGGAGAATGGCTTACGAGCAGTACTTC	TRBJ2-7	18	TRBD2	.	TRBV30
CASSLISGREGHDEQFF	TGTGCCAGCAGCCTCATATCAGGGCGGGAGGGCCACGATGAGCAGTTCTTC	TRBJ2-1	17	TRBD2	.	TRBV4-2
CASSQPGQGIYEQYF	TGCGCCAGCAGTCAACCGGGACAGGGGATCTACGAGCAGTACTTC	TRBJ2-7	15	TRBD1	.	TRBV4-1
CASGKRDGEATQYF	TGTGCCAGCGGGAAGCGGGATGGGGAGGCCACCCAGTACTTC	TRBJ2-5	14	TRBD2	.	TRBV2
CSVKDSGANVLTF	TGCAGCGTGAAAGACTCTGGGGCCAACGTCCTGACTTTC	TRBJ2-6	13	.	.	TRBV29-1
CASRLETGRYGYTF	TGTGCCAGCAGGCTCGAAACAGGGCGCTATGGCTACACCTTC	TRBJ1-2	14	.	once	TRBV7-9
CATSDISGSNEQFF	TGTGCCACCAGTGACATAAGCGGGAGCAATGAGCAGTTCTTC	TRBJ2-1	14	TRBD2	.	TRBV24-1
CASSQGPAGGYEQFF	TGTGCCAGCAGCCAAGGCCCAGCGGGAGGGTATGAGCAGTTCTTC	TRBJ2-1	15	TRBD2	once	TRBV14
CSVIKANGYTF	TGCAGCGTTATTAAGGCGAATGGCTACACCTTC	TRBJ1-2	11	.	.	TRBV29-1
CASSLRASLNTEAFF	TGTGCCAGTAGTCTCCGTGCCAGTTTGAACACTGAAGCTTTCTTT	TRBJ1-1	15	.	.	TRBV19
CASTTTDTQYF	TGTGCCAGCACCACCACAGATACGCAGTATTTT	TRBJ2-3	11	.	.	TRBV12-3/TRBV12-4
CASSLALVDNEQFF	TGCGCCAGCAGCTTGGCTCTAGTCGACAATGAGCAGTTCTTC	TRBJ2-1	14	.	.	TRBV5-1
CSARDSGSIEAFF	TGCAGTGCTAGGGACTCCGGGAGTATTGAAGCTTTCTTT	TRBJ1-1	13	.	.	TRBV20-1
CASSGVGTGGFYEQYF	TGTGCCAGCAGTGGAGTTGGGACAGGGGGCTTCTACGAGCAGTACTTC	TRBJ2-7	16	TRBD1	.	TRBV25-1
CATSETGDEQFF	TGTGCCACCAGTGAAACGGGCGATGAGCAGTTCTTC	TRBJ2-1	12	.	.	TRBV24-1
CASSLAPQGTEAFF	TGTGCCAGCAGCTTAGCCCCCCAGGGCACTGAAGCTTTCTTT	TRBJ1-1	14	.	once	TRBV7-9
CASSERAGAGHEQFF	TGTGCCAGCAGTGAGAGAGCGGGAGCCGGTCATGAGCAGTTCTTC	TRBJ2-1	15	TRBD2	.	TRBV25-1
CASSFRLYEQYF	TGTGCCAGCAGTTTTCGGCTCTACGAGCAGTACTTC	TRBJ2-7	12	.	.	TRBV12-3/TRBV12-4
CASSVVGLQYNEQFF	TGTGCCAGCAGCGTAGTGGGACTACAATACAATGAGCAGTTCTTC	TRBJ2-1	15	TRBD2	.	TRBV9
CASSTYSLEQFF	TGTGCCAGCAGCACCTATAGCTTGGAGCAGTTCTTC	TRBJ2-1	12	.	.	TRBV7-9
CASSYGQGNEQYF	TGTGCCAGCAGTTACGGGCAGGGTAACGAGCAGTACTTC	TRBJ2-7	13	.	.	TRBV6-6
CASSQGASNEQFF	TGCGCCAGCTCCCAAGGGGCGTCCAATGAGCAGTTCTTC	TRBJ2-1	13	.	.	TRBV10-2